What follows are 32 T cell receptor beta chains derived from one specimen sequenced in a study of blood T cell repertoires in COVID-19. The protocol was immunoSEQ multiplex PCR, while the TCRdb copy is restricted to in-frame clones and leaves out a portion. The sample carries more than 75,000 clones, 75% to 90% recorded once. Sequencing was carried out using peripheral blood. The receptors derive from a man of 80 years or more with active or convalescent COVID-19.

The genes are TRBV5-4 and TRBJ2-2; TRBD1 agrees at 9 bases. Germline assignment: CDR1 SGHNT and CDR2 YYREEE (reference sequence). After removal of 4 bases from V and 8 bases from J, the junction contained 9 bases not matched to a gene. The CDR3 has 15 residues. The CDR3 nucleotides are TGTGCCAGCAGCGACCGGGACAGGGCCAGAGGGGAGCTGTTTTTT. Translated: CASSDRDRARGELFF.

This chain joins TRBV3-1 (or the pseudogene TRBV3-2) and TRBJ2-7, with 10 bases fitting TRBD2. The germline gives CDR1 LGHDT, CDR2 YNNKEL (reference sequence). The ends lost 4 bases at V and 2 bases at J; junction bases unmatched: 8. This CDR3 has 16 amino acids. The CDR3 DNA is TGTGCCAGCAGCCTACCTCGGACTAGCGGAACCTACGAGCAGTACTTC. It specifies CASSLPRTSGTYEQYF.

The chain employs TRBV10-3 and TRBJ1-4, with D hard to call. Trimming cost V 3 bases and J 8 bases, with 7 bases left between them. Germline CDR1 ENHRY, CDR2 SYGVKD. The length of the CDR3 is 12 residues. The chain's CDR3 is CAISEPREKLFF. The CDR3 DNA reads as TGTGCCATCAGTGAACCTAGAGAAAAACTGTTTTTT.

This chain connects TRBV5-6 to TRBJ1-3; 8 bases map to TRBD1. The J segment lost 3 bases and the V segment lost 3 bases, leaving 11 bases of the junction unmatched. Germline lookup yields CDR1 SGHDT and CDR2 YYEEEE. The CDR3 contains 17 residues. The CDR3 loop reads CASSSLGQANFGNTIYF. The DNA of the CDR3 is TGTGCCAGCAGCTCGTTGGGACAGGCAAACTTTGGAAACACCATATATTTT.

This clone was found a few times. The chain recombines TRBV5-1 with TRBJ2-5; D not certain. CDR3 length: 13 amino acids. Germline values: CDR1 SGHRS, CDR2 YFSETQ. V shed 5 bases and J shed 2 bases, with 10 bases lying between them. The CDR3 DNA follows: TGCGCCAGCAGTACGAATCAGCAAGAGACCCAGTACTTC. Translation gives CASSTNQQETQYF.

The chain couples TRBV7-6 to TRBJ2-2, with 7 bases lining up with TRBD1. CDR3 length equals 16 residues. Germline V gene sequence: CDR1 SGHVS, CDR2 FNYEAQ. Trimming cost V 6 bases and J 5 bases; bases outside gene matches: 12. The CDR3 spells CASSHHVKTGTGELFF. The CDR3 DNA reads TGTGCCAGCAGTCACCATGTGAAGACAGGGACCGGGGAGCTGTTTTTT.

The rearrangement joins TRBV30 to TRBJ2-3; D remains unclear. The V and J ends lost 2 bases and 2 bases respectively, with 5 bases between them. The CDR3 is made up of 12 amino acids. Germline V gives CDR1 GTSNPN, CDR2 SVGIG (reference sequence). The CDR3 region has the DNA TGTGCCTGGAGTCCCTCCACAGATACGCAGTATTTT. It is translated as CAWSPSTDTQYF.

This chain uses TRBV7-2 with TRBJ1-2; 7 bases are shared with TRBD1. The CDR3 is 15 amino acids. The germline gives CDR1 SGHTA, CDR2 FQGNSA. Unmatched junction bases numbered 8, after V lost 1 base and J lost 6 bases. CDR3 coding DNA: TGTGCCAGCAGCTTAGGACAGGGTCGGAAGGATGGCTACACCTTC. Translating gives CASSLGQGRKDGYTF.

CDR3 nucleotide sequence: TGTGCCTGGACCACAGGGACAACCCCGACAGATACGCAGTATTTT. Protein sequence: CAWTTGTTPTDTQYF. The V gene is TRBV30, the J gene TRBJ2-3, with a tentative D call TRBD1 (6 bases). Germline loops: CDR1 GTSNPN, CDR2 SVGIG (reference sequence). This CDR3 is 15 amino acids long. V dropped 4 bases and J dropped 3 bases, with 17 bases sitting between them.

V usage is TRBV24-1 and J usage is TRBJ2-3; 8 bases are a match to TRBD2. The CDR3 extends over 16 amino acids. V was pared by 2 bases and J by 1 base, with 4 bases of the junction left unmatched. The V gene's germline CDR1 is KGHDR and CDR2 SFDVKD. CDR3 bases: TGTGCCACCAGTGATTCAGCGGGAGCCGGCACAGATACGCAGTATTTT. Encoded protein: CATSDSAGAGTDTQYF.

The chain couples TRBV19 to TRBJ1-2; 7 nucleotides line up with TRBD1. The germline V gene has CDR1 LNHDA and CDR2 SQIVND (reference sequence). The ends lost 4 bases at V and 4 bases at J; junction bases unmatched: 6. There are 14 residues in the CDR3. CDR3 coding DNA: TGTGCCAGTAGTACGCTGACAGGGTTCTATGGCTACACCTTC. Translated: CASSTLTGFYGYTF.

The chain uses TRBV19 and TRBJ2-7; 7 bases map to TRBD2. The CDR3 runs 16 residues. V shed 6 bases, J shed 7 bases, and the junction held 18 bases outside the gene matches. From germline, CDR1 is LNHDA and CDR2 SQIVND (reference sequence). In DNA, the CDR3 is TGTGCCAGTAGCGTCAGGTCCGGGGGGATTAAGGTGGAGCAGTACTTC. This codes for CASSVRSGGIKVEQYF.

The chain employs TRBV2 and TRBJ1-6; D is undetermined. Per the germline V gene, CDR1 is SNHLY and CDR2 is FYNNEI. CDR3 length: 11 residues. With 8 bases removed from V and 6 bases from J, the gap between germline ends came to 5 bases. The CDR3 sequence is CASRSNSPLHF. As DNA, the CDR3 is TGTGCCAGCCGTTCTAATTCACCCCTCCACTTT.

A single count supports this clone. The chain employs TRBV7-2 and TRBJ1-2; no clear D. V was trimmed by 5 bases and J by 5 bases, leaving 6 bases between them. The germline gives CDR1 SGHTA, CDR2 FQGNSA. The CDR3 totals 11 residues. The CDR3 is CASSQSYGYTF. Written as DNA, the CDR3 is TGTGCCAGCAGCCAGTCTTATGGCTACACCTTC.

The rearrangement joins TRBV29-1 to TRBJ2-7; D may be TRBD1 (5 bases). Germline CDR1 reads SQVTM; CDR2 reads ANQGSEA. The CDR3 extends over 15 amino acids. The V gene lost 3 bases and the J gene lost 2 bases, with 17 bases spanning the gap. CDR3 sequence reads: CSVETQVRGPYEQYF. DNA for the CDR3: TGCAGCGTTGAGACTCAGGTTAGGGGTCCCTACGAGCAGTACTTC.

This clone was seen a single time. The rearrangement uses TRBV7-8 and TRBJ1-4, with 8 bases matching TRBD1. The CDR3 loop spans 16 amino acids. From germline, CDR1 is SGHVS and CDR2 FQNEAQ. After removal of 6 bases from V and 0 bases from J, the junction contained 6 bases not matched to a gene. CDR3 region: CASSQGQGATNEKLFF. The CDR3 DNA reads TGTGCCAGCAGTCAAGGACAGGGAGCAACTAATGAAAAACTGTTTTTT.

This chain uses TRBV4-2 with TRBJ2-7, with 8 positions matching TRBD2. This CDR3 is 16 amino acids long. CDR1 and CDR2 (germline): LGHNA, YNFKEQ. Trimming at V came to 0 bases and at J to 5 bases, leaving 9 bases not matched to a gene. CDR3 amino acids: CASSQDRSGIVDEQYF. DNA for the CDR3: TGTGCCAGCAGCCAAGATCGTAGCGGGATAGTCGACGAGCAGTACTTC.

V is TRBV11-2 and J is TRBJ2-7, with 14 nucleotides matching TRBD2. The CDR3 has 15 amino acids. Trimming cost V 5 bases and J 6 bases; bases outside gene matches: 6. The V gene's germline CDR1 is SGHAT and CDR2 FQNNGV. CDR3 in DNA: TGTGCCAGCAGCGGACTAGCGGGAGGCCCCTCCGAGCAGTACTTC. Translating it yields CASSGLAGGPSEQYF.

The CDR3 coding sequence is TGTGCCAGCAAAAGGGGAGGCGACTCCTACGAGCAGTACTTC. It specifies CASKRGGDSYEQYF. The rearrangement uses TRBV4-2 and TRBJ2-7; D might be TRBD2 (6 bases). This CDR3 region has 14 residues. Germline V gene sequence: CDR1 LGHNA, CDR2 YNFKEQ. With 7 bases removed from V and 0 bases from J, the gap between germline ends came to 13 bases.

The rearrangement uses TRBV25-1 and TRBJ2-1, with TRBD2 identical over 7 bases. The CDR3 consists of 17 residues. Germline CDR1 and CDR2: MGHDK and SYGVNS. The V and J ends lost 3 bases and 5 bases, in that order; junction bases with no gene match: 13. CDR3 residues: CASSDRLMGGSDNEQFF. As DNA, the CDR3 is TGTGCCAGCAGTGACCGGCTAATGGGAGGGTCCGACAATGAGCAGTTCTTC.

This clone was seen only once. This chain links TRBV5-1 with TRBJ2-5, with 14 bases aligning to TRBD2. This CDR3 region has 15 residues. Germline CDR1 SGHRS, CDR2 YFSETQ. V lost 4 bases, J lost 5 bases, and 4 bases stayed unmatched. DNA of the CDR3: TGCGCCAGCAGCACGGGGACTAGCGGGAGTGAGACCCAGTACTTC. Translating gives CASSTGTSGSETQYF.

This chain connects TRBV23-1 to TRBJ2-7; 9 positions agree with TRBD1. TRBV23-1 is placed among ORFs of uncertain function. The V segment lost 3 bases and the J segment 5 bases; nucleotides outside the gene matches: 8. The CDR3 sequence is 15 residues long. CDR3 protein: CASSQVGQGIHEQYF. As DNA, the CDR3 is TGCGCCAGCAGTCAGGTGGGACAGGGTATCCACGAGCAGTACTTC.

The chain is built from TRBV5-5 and TRBJ2-5, with D maybe TRBD1 (5 bases). The CDR3 is 14 amino acids. The germline gives CDR1 SGHKS, CDR2 YYEKEE (reference sequence). Trimming shortened V by 4 bases and J by 3 bases, and 13 bases separated the two germline ends. CDR3 DNA sequence: TGTGCCAGCAGCGACCTACGCAGGGAAGAGACCCAGTACTTC. Its translation is CASSDLRREETQYF.

V is TRBV15 and J is TRBJ2-1; the match to TRBD2 covers 14 bases. CDR1 LNHNV and CDR2 YYDKDF come from the germline V gene (reference sequence). The CDR3 spans 16 residues. The junction had 7 bases not matched to a gene; V was cut back by 3 bases and J by 9 bases. CDR3 sequence (DNA): TGTGCCACCAGCAGGGGGACTAGCGGGAGTCTTTCTGAGCAGTTCTTC. It translates to CATSRGTSGSLSEQFF.

This clone was seen only once. V and J are TRBV19 and TRBJ1-6, with TRBD1 matching 9 bases. Germline values: CDR1 LNHDA, CDR2 SQIVND (reference sequence). This CDR3 comprises 14 residues. V gave up 11 bases and J gave up 7 bases; unmatched junction bases: 9. The chain's CDR3 is CASSGTGSNSPLHF. DNA of the CDR3: TGTGCCTCGTCCGGGACAGGGAGCAATTCACCCCTCCACTTT.

This sequence joins TRBV28 and TRBJ1-1, with D perhaps matching TRBD1 (6 bases). Between the trimmed V and J ends, which lost 6 bases and 5 bases, there was a span of 13 bases. Germline V gene sequence: CDR1 MDHEN, CDR2 SYDVKM. This CDR3 has 13 residues. The CDR3 is CASRQDSPTEAFF. DNA of the CDR3: TGTGCCAGCAGACAGGACAGCCCTACTGAAGCTTTCTTT.

The gene calls are TRBV2 and TRBJ1-1; D uncertain. The V and J ends lost 3 bases and 3 bases respectively, with 11 bases between them. The V gene's germline CDR1 is SNHLY and CDR2 FYNNEI. This CDR3 contains 14 residues. The CDR3 loop is CASSDEGGDTEAFF. For the CDR3, the DNA is TGTGCCAGCAGTGATGAGGGCGGAGACACTGAAGCTTTCTTT.

V usage is TRBV7-6 and J usage is TRBJ2-1, with 9 bases lining up with TRBD2. V dropped 4 bases and J dropped 6; count of bases not matched to a gene: 10. This CDR3 has 16 amino acids. Per germline, CDR1 SGHVS and CDR2 FNYEAQ. This CDR3 reads CASSSNIAGAGNEQFF. CDR3 bases: TGTGCCAGCAGCTCCAATATAGCGGGAGCGGGCAATGAGCAGTTCTTC.

The rearrangement links TRBV6-6 to TRBJ2-7, with 9 positions matching TRBD2. The CDR3 contains 15 residues. Germline V lookup: CDR1 MNHNY, CDR2 SVGAGI (reference sequence). V lost 7 bases and J lost 2; bases outside the gene matches: 9. The CDR3 sequence: CASIPAGGGAYEQYF. As DNA, the CDR3 is TGTGCCAGCATACCAGCGGGAGGTGGGGCCTACGAGCAGTACTTC.

The V call is TRBV19, the J call TRBJ1-4; 7 bases line up with TRBD1. Per the germline V gene, CDR1 is LNHDA and CDR2 is SQIVND (reference sequence). V lost 8 bases, J lost 12 bases, and 12 bases stayed unmatched. The CDR3 is made up of 13 amino acids. CDR3: CASGQVIYGELFF. CDR3 coding DNA: TGTGCCAGTGGACAGGTCATATATGGGGAACTGTTTTTT.

CDR3 in amino acids: CASSQKDRRNEQFF. The DNA for the CDR3 is TGTGCCAGCAGCCAAAAGGACAGAAGAAATGAGCAGTTCTTC. V gene TRBV3-1 (or the pseudogene TRBV3-2) combines with J gene TRBJ2-1; the D gene is possibly TRBD1 (6 bases). The CDR3 is 14 residues long. Deletions cut 2 bases from V and 7 bases from J, with 12 bases between. Germline V CDR1 and CDR2: LGHDT, YNNKEL (reference sequence).

This clone showed up just once. The rearrangement links TRBV7-9 to TRBJ2-2, with D perhaps matching TRBD1 (5 bases). CDR3 length equals 13 residues. Per germline, CDR1 SEHNR and CDR2 FQNEAQ (reference sequence). V dropped 2 bases and J dropped 6 bases, with 7 bases sitting between them. The CDR3 reads CASSLQGSGELFF. The CDR3 bases are TGTGCCAGCAGCTTACAGGGTTCCGGGGAGCTGTTTTTT.